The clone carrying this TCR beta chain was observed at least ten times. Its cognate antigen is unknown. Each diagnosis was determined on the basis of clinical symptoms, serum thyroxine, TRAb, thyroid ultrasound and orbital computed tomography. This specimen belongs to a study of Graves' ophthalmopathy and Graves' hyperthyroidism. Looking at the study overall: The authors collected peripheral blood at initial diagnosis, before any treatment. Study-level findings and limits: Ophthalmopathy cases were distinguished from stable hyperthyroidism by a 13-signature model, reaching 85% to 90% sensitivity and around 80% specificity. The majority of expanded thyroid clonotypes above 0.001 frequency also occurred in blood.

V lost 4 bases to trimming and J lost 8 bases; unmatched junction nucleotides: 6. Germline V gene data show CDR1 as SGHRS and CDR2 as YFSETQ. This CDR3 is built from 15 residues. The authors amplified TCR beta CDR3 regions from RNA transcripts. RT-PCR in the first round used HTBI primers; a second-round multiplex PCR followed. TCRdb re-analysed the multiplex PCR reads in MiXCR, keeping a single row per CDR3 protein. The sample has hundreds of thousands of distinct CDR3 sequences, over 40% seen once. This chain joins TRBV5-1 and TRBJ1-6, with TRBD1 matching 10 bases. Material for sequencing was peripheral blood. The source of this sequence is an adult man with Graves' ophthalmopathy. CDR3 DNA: TGCGCCAGCAGCCAAGGGACAGGGGTGTATTCACCCCTCCACTTT. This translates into CASSQGTGVYSPLHF. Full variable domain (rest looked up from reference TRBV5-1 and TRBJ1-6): KAGVTQTPRYLIKTRGQQVTLSCSPISGHRSVSWYQQTPGQGLQFLFEYFSETQRNKGNFPGRFSGRQFSNSRSEMNVSTLELGDSALYLCASSQGTGVYSPLHFGNGTRLTVT.